This is a list of T cell receptor beta chains from one sample in a study of blood T cell repertoires in COVID-19. Clones were read by immunoSEQ multiplex PCR, and TCRdb kept only the in-frame ones, dropping some. The data hold some 150,000 clones, with around 87% observed a single time. The sample taken for sequencing was peripheral blood. Receptor source: a man aged 45-60 years with active COVID-19. Each CDR3 is given without its conserved first and last residue. Each record gives: J gene, V gene, CDR3 protein.

TRBJ1-2 TRBV3-1/TRBV3-2 ASSQDLMTGTYGYT
TRBJ2-1 TRBV29-1 SVEEIRSEQF
TRBJ1-1 TRBV6-5 ASSFRGSTEAF
TRBJ2-1 TRBV6-6 ASRHTGSSYNEQF
TRBJ2-7 TRBV3-1/TRBV3-2 ASSPRVALAYEQY
TRBJ1-2 TRBV6-6 ASSPTYSTGAANGYT
TRBJ1-5 TRBV6-4 ASSVNFERGQPQH
TRBJ2-5 TRBV7-2 ASSLGGGLETQY
TRBJ2-5 TRBV2 ATSQGETQY
TRBJ1-4 TRBV6-5 ASRDRGAWEKLF
TRBJ1-1 TRBV18 ASSRQAFNTEAF
TRBJ2-5 TRBV30 AWSVVLRDQETQY
TRBJ2-2 TRBV3-1/TRBV3-2 ASSRTSGGNTGELF
TRBJ2-5 TRBV9 ASSPAGSNQETQY
TRBJ1-6 TRBV3-1/TRBV3-2 ASSPGQGATFCVSPLH
TRBJ2-5 TRBV11-2 ASSWTGVETQY
TRBJ2-7 TRBV5-4 ASSLRTDYPYEQY
TRBJ2-1 TRBV2 ASSDTGGTYNEQF
TRBJ1-1 TRBV28 ASSSPGTGGPEAF
TRBJ2-1 TRBV6-5 ASRGRGVYNEQF
TRBJ2-3 TRBV4-1 ASSQEGTGVGDTQY
TRBJ2-3 TRBV4-2 ASSQEGAGRGDTQY
TRBJ2-7 TRBV5-1 ASSPGTGGEQY
TRBJ2-2 TRBV19 ASSAGLVATGELF
TRBJ1-1 TRBV29-1 SVTRASEKAF
TRBJ1-1 TRBV25-1 ASLESLGTEAF
TRBJ1-1 TRBV2 ASRVTDSNTEAF
TRBJ2-1 TRBV2 ASARGLEQF
TRBJ2-7 TRBV2 ASSVAAGASYEQY
TRBJ2-3 TRBV5-1 ASSFRLAGNDTQY
TRBJ2-1 TRBV7-6 ASSLPGGYNEQF
TRBJ1-1 TRBV7-8 ASSATGDRGTEAF
TRBJ1-2 TRBV6-4 ASSPEANYGYT
TRBJ2-4 TRBV2 ASSEGPGLAGGAKNIQY
TRBJ2-7 TRBV5-1 ASSLWGTGEYEQY
TRBJ2-5 TRBV5-1 ASSLVAETQY
TRBJ2-7 TRBV7-2 ASSLSSLAGGEQY
TRBJ2-7 TRBV3-1/TRBV3-2 ASSYSGGIYEQY
TRBJ2-1 TRBV2 ASSENTGSSYNEQF
TRBJ1-1 TRBV14 ASSGRGTEAF
TRBJ1-6 TRBV5-1 ASSLDPGGLNSPLH
TRBJ1-2 TRBV10-3 ATHNHQTGGPYGYT
TRBJ2-2 TRBV19 ATRGGNTGELF
TRBJ2-1 TRBV5-1 ASSPGGAGGHNEQF
TRBJ2-3 TRBV7-9 ASSLEVGDTQY
TRBJ1-6 TRBV27 ASSSLFQGAKVPLH
TRBJ2-1 TRBV7-9 ASSSFGQSYNEQF
TRBJ1-5 TRBV6-1 ASSGTGPLGNQPQH
TRBJ2-2 TRBV6-5 ASSYSRTAPLGELF